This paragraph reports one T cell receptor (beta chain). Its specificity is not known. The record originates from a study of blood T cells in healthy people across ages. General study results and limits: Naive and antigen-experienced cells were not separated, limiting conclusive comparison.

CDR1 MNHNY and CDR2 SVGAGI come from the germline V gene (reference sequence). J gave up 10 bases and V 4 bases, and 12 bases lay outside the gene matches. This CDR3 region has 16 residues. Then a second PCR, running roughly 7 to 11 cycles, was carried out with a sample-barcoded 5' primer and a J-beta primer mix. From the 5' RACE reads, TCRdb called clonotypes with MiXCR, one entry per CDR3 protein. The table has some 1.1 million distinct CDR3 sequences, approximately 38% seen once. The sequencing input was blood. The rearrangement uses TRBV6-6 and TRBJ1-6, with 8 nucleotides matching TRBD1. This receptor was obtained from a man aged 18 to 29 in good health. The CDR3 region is CASSSIRTGGPSPLHF. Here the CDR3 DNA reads TGTGCCAGCAGTTCCATTCGAACAGGGGGTCCATCACCCCTCCACTTT.